This TCR beta chain was captured by sequencing in a study of OX40 agonist ivuxolimab in advanced cancers. Study summary: Dose-escalation patients had hepatocellular carcinoma, melanoma, renal cell or head and neck cancer. About 40% of patients had received prior checkpoint inhibitor therapy.

The V gene's germline CDR1 is SNHLY and CDR2 FYNNEI. The trim removed 4 bases at V and 0 bases at J, leaving 0 bases unmatched. The CDR3 runs 16 residues. The assay was immunoSEQ multiplex PCR, and TCRdb's table has in-frame clones only and misses some. This sample yields 45,000 to 65,000 clones, of which approximately 91% are seen a single time; 11% belongs to the top ten. Prior autoimmune disease or systemic immunosuppression barred patients. The source is an adult with an advanced solid tumor such as melanoma, head and neck, liver or kidney cancer. Material: CD4+ or CD8+ T cells sorted from blood, obtained in a trial of the OX40 agonist ivuxolimab. The chain joins TRBV2 to TRBJ2-1, with TRBD2 identical over 13 bases. For the CDR3, the DNA is TGTGCCAGCAGTGGGACTAGCGGGAGCTCCTACAATGAGCAGTTCTTC. Translation gives CASSGTSGSSYNEQFF. The entire variable domain, with the rest obtained from reference TRBV2 and TRBJ2-1, is as follows: EPEVTQTPSHQVTQMGQEVILRCVPISNHLYFYWYRQILGQKVEFLVSFYNNEISEKSEIFDDQFSVERPDGSNFTLKIRSTKLEDSAMYFCASSGTSGSSYNEQFFGPGTRLTVL.